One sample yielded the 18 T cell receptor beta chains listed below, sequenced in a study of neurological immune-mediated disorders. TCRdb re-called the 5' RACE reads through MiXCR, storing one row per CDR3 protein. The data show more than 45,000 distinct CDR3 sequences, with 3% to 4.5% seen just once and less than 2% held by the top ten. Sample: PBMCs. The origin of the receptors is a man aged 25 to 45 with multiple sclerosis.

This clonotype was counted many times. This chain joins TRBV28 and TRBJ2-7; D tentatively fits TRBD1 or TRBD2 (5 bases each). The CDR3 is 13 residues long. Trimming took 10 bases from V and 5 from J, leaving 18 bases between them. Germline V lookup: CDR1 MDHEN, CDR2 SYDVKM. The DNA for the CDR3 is TGTGCCATCGGGACCCAGAGTGCCCACGAGCAGTACTTC. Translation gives CAIGTQSAHEQYF.

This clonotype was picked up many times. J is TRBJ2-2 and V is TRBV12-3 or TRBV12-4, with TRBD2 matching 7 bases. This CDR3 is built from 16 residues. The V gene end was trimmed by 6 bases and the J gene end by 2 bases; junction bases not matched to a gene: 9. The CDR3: CASRKGLDRNTGELFF. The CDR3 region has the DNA TGTGCCAGCAGGAAAGGACTAGATCGAAACACCGGGGAGCTGTTTTTT.

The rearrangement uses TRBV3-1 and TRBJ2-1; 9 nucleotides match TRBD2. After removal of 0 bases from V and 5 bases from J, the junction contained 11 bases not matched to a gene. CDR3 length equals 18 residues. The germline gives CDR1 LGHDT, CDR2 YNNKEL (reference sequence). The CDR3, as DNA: TGTGCCAGCAGCCAAGATCAGGCCGGCGGGGGGGCAAACAATGAGCAGTTCTTC. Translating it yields CASSQDQAGGGANNEQFF.

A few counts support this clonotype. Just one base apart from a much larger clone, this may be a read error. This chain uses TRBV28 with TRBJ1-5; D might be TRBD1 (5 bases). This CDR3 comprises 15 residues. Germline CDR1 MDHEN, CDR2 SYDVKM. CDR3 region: CASSLARESNQPQNF. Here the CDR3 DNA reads TGTGCCAGCAGTTTGGCCAGGGAGAGCAATCAGCCCCAGAATTTT.

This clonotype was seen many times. CDR3 nucleotides: TGTGCCAGTAGTAGAGGGACTAGCGGTCCCCCCTACGAGCAGTACTTC. Protein: CASSRGTSGPPYEQYF. The V gene is TRBV19, the J gene TRBJ2-7, with 11 bases lining up with TRBD2. The germline V gene encodes CDR1 LNHDA and CDR2 SQIVND (reference sequence). V trimming: 4 bases; J trimming: 2 bases; junction bases outside the gene matches: 7. The CDR3 is 16 residues long.

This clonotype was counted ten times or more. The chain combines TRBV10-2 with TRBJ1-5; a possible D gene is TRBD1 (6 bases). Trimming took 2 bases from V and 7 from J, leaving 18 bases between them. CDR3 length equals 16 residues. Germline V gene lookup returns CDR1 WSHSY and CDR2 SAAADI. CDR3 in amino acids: CASSETGRGIMQPQHF. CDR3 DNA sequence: TGCGCCAGCAGTGAGACCGGCAGGGGCATTATGCAGCCCCAGCATTTT.

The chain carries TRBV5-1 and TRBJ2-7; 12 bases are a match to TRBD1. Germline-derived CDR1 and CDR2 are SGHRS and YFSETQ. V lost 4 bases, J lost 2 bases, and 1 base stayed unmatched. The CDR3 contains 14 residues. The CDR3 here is CASSGTGGTYEQYF. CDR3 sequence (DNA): TGCGCCAGCAGCGGGACAGGGGGCACCTACGAGCAGTACTTC.

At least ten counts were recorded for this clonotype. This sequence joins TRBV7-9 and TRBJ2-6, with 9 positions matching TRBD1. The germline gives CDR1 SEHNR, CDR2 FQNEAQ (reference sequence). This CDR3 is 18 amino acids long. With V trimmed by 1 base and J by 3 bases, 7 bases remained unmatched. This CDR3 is CASSLGYRGQHGANVLTF. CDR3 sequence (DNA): TGTGCCAGCAGCTTAGGGTACAGGGGGCAGCATGGGGCCAACGTCCTGACTTTC.

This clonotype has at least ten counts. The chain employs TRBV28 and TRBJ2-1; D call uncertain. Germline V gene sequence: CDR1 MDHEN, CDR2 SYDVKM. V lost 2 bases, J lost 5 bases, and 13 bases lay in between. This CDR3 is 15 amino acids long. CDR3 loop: CASSLPSGINNEQFF. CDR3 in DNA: TGTGCCAGCAGTTTACCCTCCGGCATTAACAATGAGCAGTTCTTC.

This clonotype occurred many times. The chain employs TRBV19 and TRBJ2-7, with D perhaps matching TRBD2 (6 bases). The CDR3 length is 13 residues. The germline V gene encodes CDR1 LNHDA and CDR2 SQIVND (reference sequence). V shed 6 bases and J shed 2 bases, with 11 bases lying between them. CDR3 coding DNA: TGTGCCAGTAGGGCTAGCGAAACCTACGAGCAGTACTTC. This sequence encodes CASRASETYEQYF. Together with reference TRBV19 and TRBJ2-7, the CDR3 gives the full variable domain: DGGITQSPKYLFRKEGQNVTLSCEQNLNHDAMYWYRQDPGQGLRLIYYSQIVNDFQKGDIAEGYSVSREKKESFPLTVTSAQKNPTAFYLCASRASETYEQYFGPGTRLTVT.

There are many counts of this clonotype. DNA of the CDR3: TGTGCCAGCAGCCTAGAGTGGGGGGCAAACATTCAGTACTTC. It yields the protein CASSLEWGANIQYF. The chain uses TRBV7-6 and TRBJ2-4; perhaps D is TRBD1 or TRBD2 (6 bases each). The V gene lost 5 bases and the J gene lost 6 bases, with 14 bases spanning the gap. This CDR3 contains 14 residues. The germline CDR1 and CDR2 sequences are SGHVS and FNYEAQ. The full variable domain, with the rest looked up from reference TRBV7-6 and TRBJ2-4, is GAGVSQSPRYKVTKRGQDVALRCDPISGHVSLYWYRQALGQGPEFLTYFNYEAQQDKSGLPNDRFSAERPEGSISTLTIQRTEQRDSAMYRCASSLEWGANIQYFGAGTRLSVL.

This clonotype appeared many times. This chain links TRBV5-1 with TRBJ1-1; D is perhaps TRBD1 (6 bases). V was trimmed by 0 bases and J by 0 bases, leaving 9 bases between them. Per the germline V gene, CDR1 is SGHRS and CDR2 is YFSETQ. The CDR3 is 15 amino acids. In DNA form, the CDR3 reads TGCGCCAGCAGCTTGGTTACAGGGATGAACACTGAAGCTTTCTTT. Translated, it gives CASSLVTGMNTEAFF.

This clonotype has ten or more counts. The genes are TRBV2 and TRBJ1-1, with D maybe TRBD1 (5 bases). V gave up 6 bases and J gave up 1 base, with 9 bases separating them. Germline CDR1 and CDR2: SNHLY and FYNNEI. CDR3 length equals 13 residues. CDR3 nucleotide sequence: TGTGCCAGCAGCGCGACAGCGAACACTGAAGCTTTCTTT. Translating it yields CASSATANTEAFF.

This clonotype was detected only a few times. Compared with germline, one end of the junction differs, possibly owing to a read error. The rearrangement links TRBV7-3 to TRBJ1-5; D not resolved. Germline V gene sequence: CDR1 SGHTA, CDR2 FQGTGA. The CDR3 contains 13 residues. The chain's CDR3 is CASSLTVDQPQNF. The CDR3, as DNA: TGTGCCAGCAGCTTAACCGTGGATCAGCCCCAGAATTTT.

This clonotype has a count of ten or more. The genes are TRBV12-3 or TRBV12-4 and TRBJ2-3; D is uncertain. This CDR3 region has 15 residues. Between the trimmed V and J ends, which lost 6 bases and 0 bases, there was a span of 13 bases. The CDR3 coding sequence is TGTGCCAGCAGCAGACGCGTAACTAGCACAGATACGCAGTATTTT. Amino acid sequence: CASSRRVTSTDTQYF.

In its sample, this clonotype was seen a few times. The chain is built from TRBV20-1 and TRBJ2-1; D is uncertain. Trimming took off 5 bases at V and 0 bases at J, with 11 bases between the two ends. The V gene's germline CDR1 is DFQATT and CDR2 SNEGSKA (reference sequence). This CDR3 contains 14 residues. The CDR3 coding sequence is TGCAGTGCTCCTCGGTCAGACTCCTACAATGAGCAGTTCTTC. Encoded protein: CSAPRSDSYNEQFF.

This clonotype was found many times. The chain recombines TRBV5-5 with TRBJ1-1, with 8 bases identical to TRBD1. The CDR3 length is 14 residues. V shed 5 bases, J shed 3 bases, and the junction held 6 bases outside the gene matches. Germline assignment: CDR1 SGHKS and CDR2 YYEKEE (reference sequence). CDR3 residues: CASSRQGQDTEAFF. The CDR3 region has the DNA TGTGCCAGCAGTCGACAGGGGCAAGACACTGAAGCTTTCTTT.

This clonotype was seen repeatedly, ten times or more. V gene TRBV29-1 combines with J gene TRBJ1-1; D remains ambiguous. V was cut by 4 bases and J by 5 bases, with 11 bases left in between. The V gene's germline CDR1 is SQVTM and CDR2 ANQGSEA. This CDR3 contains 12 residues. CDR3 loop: CSVAREMTEAFF. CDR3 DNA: TGCAGCGTTGCTCGGGAAATGACTGAAGCTTTCTTT.